The 7 T cell receptor beta chains reported below all come from one sample, sequenced in a study of blood T cells in healthy people across ages. Then a second PCR, running roughly 7 to 11 cycles, was carried out with a sample-barcoded 5' primer and a J-beta primer mix. TCRdb recomputed calls from the 5' RACE reads with MiXCR, one row per CDR3 protein. The table includes about 580,000 distinct CDR3 sequences, around 48% detected once. The sequenced sample consisted of blood. The receptors here all came from an older man in good health.

This clonotype was counted only a few times. V gene TRBV5-1 combines with J gene TRBJ2-3, with TRBD1 matching over 7 bases. Germline values: CDR1 SGHRS, CDR2 YFSETQ. The CDR3 contains 15 residues. The V segment lost 4 bases and the J segment 2 bases; nucleotides outside the gene matches: 7. The CDR3 loop reads CASSPVTGTTDTQYF. The CDR3 DNA reads TGCGCCAGCAGCCCTGTGACAGGGACCACAGATACGCAGTATTTT.

This clonotype was picked up a small number of times. The rearrangement joins TRBV7-3 to TRBJ2-1; possibly TRBD1 or TRBD2 for D (5 bases each). V gave up 4 bases and J gave up 9 bases, with 10 bases separating them. This CDR3 has 12 amino acids. Germline assignment: CDR1 SGHTA and CDR2 FQGTGA. This CDR3 is CASSSAGTEQFF. The CDR3 nucleotides read TGTGCCAGCAGCTCCGCCGGGACTGAGCAGTTCTTC.

This chain connects TRBV29-1 to TRBJ2-3; TRBD2 is a possible D gene (5 bases). Germline V gene data show CDR1 as SQVTM and CDR2 as ANQGSEA. This CDR3 comprises 14 residues. Trimming took off 3 bases at V and 4 bases at J, with 14 bases between the two ends. DNA of the CDR3: TGCAGCGTTGACGCCGGGATACGCGCAGATACGCAGTATTTT. Translating it yields CSVDAGIRADTQYF.

The genes are TRBV15 and TRBJ2-3, with TRBD1 as a possible D gene (5 bases). The CDR3 consists of 16 residues. Germline V gene lookup returns CDR1 LNHNV and CDR2 YYDKDF (reference sequence). The V and J ends lost 0 bases and 4 bases respectively, with 14 bases between them. The CDR3 bases are TGTGCCACCAGCAGAGAGGACACCGTCGGCGCAGATACGCAGTATTTT. Translated: CATSREDTVGADTQYF.

This chain connects TRBV25-1 to TRBJ1-2; no definite D call. The CDR3 totals 12 residues. The V gene's germline CDR1 is MGHDK and CDR2 SYGVNS. With 4 bases removed from V and 6 bases from J, the gap between germline ends came to 9 bases. CDR3 in amino acids: CASSAIGNGYTF. The CDR3 DNA reads as TGTGCCAGCAGTGCCATAGGCAATGGCTACACCTTC.

V is TRBV30 and J is TRBJ2-5, with D perhaps TRBD1 or TRBD2 (6 bases each). Trimming left V 0 bases short and J 2 bases short, with 10 bases between. CDR3 length equals 14 residues. Germline V lookup: CDR1 GTSNPN, CDR2 SVGIG (reference sequence). The CDR3 DNA sequence: TGTGCCTGGAGTGTAGGAGGGGGGCAAGAGACCCAGTACTTC. It yields the protein CAWSVGGGQETQYF.

J is TRBJ1-4 and V is TRBV20-1; no definite D call. Looked up from germline, CDR1 is DFQATT and CDR2 is SNEGSKA (reference sequence). Trimming cost V 5 bases and J 7 bases, with 29 bases left between them. This CDR3 spans 18 amino acids. The CDR3 DNA reads as TGCAGTGCTGCCCCTCAGACCCCTGCCCACGTGTTAGGTGAAAAACTGTTTTTT. This gives the protein CSAAPQTPAHVLGEKLFF.